This T cell receptor (beta chain) was captured in a study of blood T cells in healthy people across ages. Findings and caveats of the study: Roughly linear declines in TCR beta diversity per million T cells occurred with age.

V lost 4 bases and J 4 bases, leaving 23 bases between the germline ends. CDR1 is SGHRS and CDR2 is YFSETQ in the germline V gene. This CDR3 is built from 18 residues. Samples each yielded at least 6 micrograms of total RNA. On this clonotype itself: Its antigen is undetermined.

The second PCR ran roughly 7 to 12 cycles with a sample-barcoded 5' primer and J-beta primers. TCRdb independently ran MiXCR on the 5' RACE reads; one entry per CDR3 protein. The repertoire has some 1.6 million distinct CDR3 sequences, about 31% of them found once; the top ten carry 10% to 12%. The source is a woman in her 30s in good health. The V and J genes are TRBV5-1 and TRBJ2-2, with D perhaps matching TRBD2 (6 bases). Sequencing was performed on blood. The CDR3 region is CASSKSVRWRDGTGELFF. DNA for the CDR3: TGCGCCAGCAGCAAATCGGTAAGATGGAGGGACGGCACCGGGGAGCTGTTTTTT.